A single T cell receptor (beta chain) is shown here with its context. The antigen it recognizes is unknown. Per-base qualities were not stored, and no clone one base away is much larger. Other DNA sequences in the sample encode the same CDR3. The sample originates from a study of blood T cell repertoires in COVID-19 (dated by TCRdb to about 2020). As for the study more broadly: Samples covering the acute and convalescent phases of COVID-19 were provided by collaborators in the United States, Italy and Spain. A de-identified subject ID, COVID-19 status, age in years and sex were almost always included in the sample metadata. HLA class I and class II types, where available, came from metadata supplied by the sample provider rather than from assay-based typing. The material from the prospective study consisted of cDNA or gDNA derived from T cells, B-cell-depleted T cells, or PBMCs. Samples were obtained from the ongoing ImmuneRACE study (first 160 participants) and from 950 to 1,500 subjects provided by 6 global collaborators. The repertoires were made available in a free public database intended to serve as a resource for research on the immune response to SARS-CoV-2. The dataset comprised deeply sampled blood TCRbeta repertoires from subjects exposed to, actively infected with, or recovered from COVID-19.

V gives up 0 bases and J gives up 0 bases, and the segment between their germline ends measures 5 bases. The CDR3, from cysteine to phenylalanine, totals 14 residues. The only DNA kept is the CDR3, 42 bases in frame from the first base. CDR1 and CDR2, looked up from the germline V gene, are SGHRS and YFSETQ. Collaborating institutions collected whole blood in K2EDTA tubes following their own protocols. For TCRbeta analysis, collaborators shipped samples in one of three forms: frozen whole blood, isolated PBMCs, or DNA extracted from either of those sample types. The investigation overall reported the following: The quantity of clinical and demographic metadata differed by source and by participant and was supplied without curation.

TCRbeta CDR3 regions were amplified from genomic DNA using the immunoSEQ Assay, a bias-controlled multiplex PCR. As for the original processing: The number of nucleated cells in each sample was estimated from the amplification of reference gene primers within the assay. To quantify the absolute abundance of each unique TCRbeta CDR3 rearrangement, sequence reads were collapsed and filtered. For each sample, productive Simpson clonality was calculated as the square root of Simpson's diversity index across productive rearrangements. What TCRdb holds here is the immuneACCESS table cut down to in-frame rearrangements. Part of the clones is not present; checked against another copy, under half of the missing clones reflect an unresolved V gene, and the others are unexplained. V and J calls and clone size are those listed in that table; D and trimming were worked out from the DNA. For this sample the table gives about 150,000 clones, of which under 90% were detected only once. Just over 0.55% of the sample is in the top ten clones.

Specimen: peripheral blood. This sequence originates from a man aged 60 to 69 with acute or convalescent COVID-19. This receptor chain uses TRBV5-1 and TRBJ2-3; a tentative D call is TRBD2 (5 bases match). The nucleotide sequence is TGCGCCAGCAGCTTGGGAGGGAGCACAGATACGCAGTATTTT. Its amino acids are CASSLGGSTDTQYF.